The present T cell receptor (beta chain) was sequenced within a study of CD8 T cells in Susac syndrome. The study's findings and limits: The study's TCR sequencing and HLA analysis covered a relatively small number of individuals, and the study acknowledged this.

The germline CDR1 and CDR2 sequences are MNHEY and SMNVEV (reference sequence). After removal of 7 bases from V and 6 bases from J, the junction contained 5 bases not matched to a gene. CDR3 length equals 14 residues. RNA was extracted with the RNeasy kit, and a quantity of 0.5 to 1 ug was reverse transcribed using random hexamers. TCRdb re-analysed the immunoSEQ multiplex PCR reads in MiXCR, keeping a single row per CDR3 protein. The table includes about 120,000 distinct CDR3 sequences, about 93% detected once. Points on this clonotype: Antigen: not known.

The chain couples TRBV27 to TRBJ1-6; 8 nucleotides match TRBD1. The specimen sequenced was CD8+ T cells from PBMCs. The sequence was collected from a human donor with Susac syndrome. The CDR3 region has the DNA TGTGCCAGCACCCGGACAGGGAGTAATTCACCCCTCCACTTT. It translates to CASTRTGSNSPLHF.